The 24 T cell receptor beta chains below come from one sample, sequenced in a study of T cells in Graves' hyperthyroidism and ophthalmopathy. TCR beta CDR3 regions were amplified from RNA. The study used the HTBI primer set for a first-round RT-PCR of the TCR CDR3. A single record per CDR3 protein comes from TCRdb applying MiXCR to the multiplex PCR reads. Among about 290,000 distinct CDR3 sequences listed, about 13% were seen once. The source material was blood. The receptors shown here come from a woman between 40 and 55 years old with Graves' hyperthyroidism.

This clonotype has a count of ten or more. The V gene is TRBV6-1, the J gene TRBJ1-1, with 8 bases fitting TRBD1. The V segment lost 5 bases and the J segment 1 base; nucleotides outside the gene matches: 6. CDR3 length equals 15 residues. Per the germline V gene, CDR1 is MNHNS and CDR2 is SASEGT. Written as DNA, the CDR3 is TGTGCCAGCAGTTACGCTGGACAGGGGAACACTGAAGCTTTCTTT. Translation gives CASSYAGQGNTEAFF.

This clonotype was recorded many times. The chain joins TRBV5-1 to TRBJ2-1, with D maybe TRBD2 (5 bases). This CDR3 spans 16 amino acids. CDR1 is SGHRS, CDR2 YFSETQ, per germline. The V and J ends lost 1 base and 8 bases respectively, with 19 bases between them. For the CDR3, the DNA is TGCGCCAGCAGCTTGCTCGATTTTCTAGCCTCCGATGAGCAGTTCTTC. It is translated as CASSLLDFLASDEQFF.

This sequence joins TRBV6-5 and TRBJ1-6; D remains unclear. The CDR3 runs 14 residues. Trimming removed 3 bases from V and 4 bases from J, with 7 bases in between. Per germline, CDR1 MNHEY and CDR2 SVGAGI. The CDR3: CASSYYRYNSPLHF. As DNA, the CDR3 is TGTGCCAGCAGTTATTACAGATATAATTCACCCCTCCACTTT.

This clonotype is a singleton in its sample. A read error may explain this, as a much larger clone is one base away. This chain links TRBV11-2 with TRBJ2-1; 9 bases align to TRBD2. The ends lost 0 bases at V and 8 bases at J; junction bases unmatched: 5. CDR1 and CDR2 from the germline V gene are SGHAT and FQNNGV. The CDR3 extends over 15 amino acids. CDR3 sequence: CASSLEAGGPDEQFF. The CDR3 DNA is TGTGCCAGCAGCTTAGAGGCGGGAGGGCCCGATGAGCAGTTCTTC.

This clonotype turned up a few times. This chain connects TRBV6-1 to TRBJ1-3; no firm D call. V shed 6 bases and J shed 4 bases, with 13 bases lying between them. This CDR3 contains 14 residues. The germline V gene encodes CDR1 MNHNS and CDR2 SASEGT. The CDR3 coding sequence is TGTGCCAGCAGCGAACCTCGCAGGGGAAACACCATATATTTT. It yields the protein CASSEPRRGNTIYF.

The table lists this clonotype with many counts. The CDR3 here is CSARDGRRGTEAFF. In nucleotides, the CDR3 is TGCAGTGCTAGAGATGGGCGGAGAGGGACTGAAGCTTTCTTT. The rearrangement joins TRBV20-1 to TRBJ1-1; D is unresolved. This CDR3 contains 14 residues. The germline V and J ends were trimmed by 0 bases and 5 bases, with 13 bases remaining between them. Germline V lookup: CDR1 DFQATT, CDR2 SNEGSKA (reference sequence).

V gene TRBV28 combines with J gene TRBJ2-1; 11 bases are shared with TRBD1. Germline V lookup: CDR1 MDHEN, CDR2 SYDVKM. There are 19 residues in the CDR3. Trimming took 3 bases from V and 5 from J; bases not matched to a gene: 15. CDR3 coding DNA: TGTGCCAGCAGTTTGTGGACAGGGGGCGCGGGAGGGCCCCACAATGAGCAGTTCTTC. Encoded protein: CASSLWTGGAGGPHNEQFF.

The rearrangement uses TRBV20-1 and TRBJ2-3; D is undetermined. Germline V gene sequence: CDR1 DFQATT, CDR2 SNEGSKA (reference sequence). Trimming took 0 bases from V and 1 from J, leaving 17 bases between them. The CDR3 spans 17 residues. CDR3 in DNA: TGCAGTGCTAGAGATCCAGATCGGAGAACAGGCACAGATACGCAGTATTTT. Protein: CSARDPDRRTGTDTQYF.

The chain recombines TRBV7-8 with TRBJ1-3, with no clear D. The germline V gene has CDR1 SGHVS and CDR2 FQNEAQ. V dropped 4 bases and J dropped 4 bases, with 14 bases sitting between them. This CDR3 is 15 amino acids long. The CDR3 DNA is TGTGCCAGCAGCTCCGGTGACTTTGCAGGAAACACCATATATTTT. Translating it yields CASSSGDFAGNTIYF. The whole variable domain, filled in from reference TRBV7-8 and TRBJ1-3, reads GAGVSQSPRYKVAKRGQDVALRCDPISGHVSLFWYQQALGQGPEFLTYFQNEAQLDKSGLPSDRFFAERPEGSVSTLKIQRTQQEDSAVYLCASSSGDFAGNTIYFGEGSWLTVV.

This clonotype has a count of ten or more. This chain joins TRBV10-3 and TRBJ1-1; no clear D. Germline V lookup: CDR1 ENHRY, CDR2 SYGVKD. The CDR3 runs 14 residues. V was trimmed by 7 bases and J by 5 bases, leaving 17 bases between them. The CDR3 coding sequence is TGTGCCATCACCTTCGACGGCTCCAGGACTGAAGCTTTCTTT. This gives the protein CAITFDGSRTEAFF.

This clonotype has only a few counts. This chain connects TRBV10-3 to TRBJ1-5; 11 bases map to TRBD1. The V and J ends lost 6 bases and 11 bases, in that order; junction bases with no gene match: 9. Germline lookup yields CDR1 ENHRY and CDR2 SYGVKD. CDR3 size: 14 residues. In DNA form, the CDR3 reads TGTGCCATCAGGCCGGACAGGGGGCAAGAGACCCAGCATTTT. This encodes CAIRPDRGQETQHF.

The chain carries TRBV28 and TRBJ1-5; 8 bases map to TRBD1. J was trimmed by 4 bases and V by 5 bases; bases with no gene match: 7. There are 15 residues in the CDR3. The V gene's germline CDR1 is MDHEN and CDR2 SYDVKM. CDR3 sequence reads: CASSLLTGVNQPQHF. CDR3 bases: TGTGCCAGCAGTCTGTTGACAGGGGTTAATCAGCCCCAGCATTTT.

This clonotype was seen more than once but under ten times. The J gene is TRBJ2-2, the V gene TRBV7-2, with no clear D. Germline loops: CDR1 SGHTA, CDR2 FQGNSA. With 0 bases removed from V and 3 bases from J, the gap between germline ends came to 8 bases. The CDR3 spans 15 residues. The CDR3 loop reads CASSLADGYTGELFF. The CDR3 DNA reads TGTGCCAGCAGCTTAGCGGATGGCTACACCGGGGAGCTGTTTTTT.

This clonotype was counted only a few times. This sequence joins TRBV18 and TRBJ1-1; D might be TRBD1 (5 bases). The ends were cut back, 5 bases at V and 5 bases at J, with 15 bases in the middle. Germline CDR1 KGHSH, CDR2 LQKENI. The CDR3 sequence is 14 residues long. CDR3 residues: CASSGRGPGTEAFF. In DNA, the CDR3 is TGTGCCAGCTCAGGTAGGGGCCCGGGGACTGAAGCTTTCTTT.

This clonotype was seen more than once but under ten times. The chain is built from TRBV20-1 and TRBJ1-6; 7 bases line up with TRBD1. V was clipped by 2 bases and J by 6 bases; unmatched bases: 1. The CDR3 has 13 residues. The germline V gene has CDR1 DFQATT and CDR2 SNEGSKA (reference sequence). The CDR3 nucleotides are TGCAGTGCTAGAAGGGACAGTAATTCACCCCTCCACTTT. Its protein product is CSARRDSNSPLHF.

This clonotype has only a few counts. The chain recombines TRBV27 with TRBJ2-2, with 9 positions matching TRBD1. This CDR3 has 15 amino acids. With V trimmed by 3 bases and J by 6 bases, 5 bases remained unmatched. Germline loops: CDR1 MNHEY, CDR2 SMNVEV (reference sequence). The CDR3 spells CASSLGQGESGELFF. The CDR3 bases are TGTGCCAGCAGTTTGGGACAGGGCGAATCCGGGGAGCTGTTTTTT.

This clonotype was picked up a small number of times. V is TRBV12-3 or TRBV12-4 and J is TRBJ2-6, with D possibly TRBD1 on 6 matching bases. V was shortened by 3 bases and J by 3 bases, with 9 bases between the two germline ends. The CDR3 spans 15 residues. CDR3 protein: CASSLTGSGANVLTF. CDR3 sequence (DNA): TGTGCCAGCAGTTTGACAGGAAGTGGGGCCAACGTCCTGACTTTC.

This clonotype came up many times. The chain has TRBV20-1 and TRBJ1-2; D possibly corresponds to TRBD1 (5 bases). CDR3 length equals 13 residues. The germline V and J ends were trimmed by 0 bases and 5 bases, with 10 bases remaining between them. The germline CDR1 and CDR2 sequences are DFQATT and SNEGSKA (reference sequence). The CDR3 nucleotides read TGCAGTGCTAGAGATGACAGAAGTTATGGCTACACCTTC. The encoded protein is CSARDDRSYGYTF.

This clonotype was counted ten times or more. The chain links TRBV7-9 to TRBJ1-1; D gene ambiguous. V lost 2 bases and J 3 bases, leaving 13 bases between the germline ends. CDR1 and CDR2 (germline): SEHNR, FQNEAQ (reference sequence). This CDR3 is built from 15 residues. The CDR3 loop reads CASSLRGASDTEAFF. CDR3 in DNA: TGTGCCAGCAGCTTAAGAGGCGCGTCGGACACTGAAGCTTTCTTT.

The sample holds a few counts of this clonotype. The chain links TRBV5-6 to TRBJ2-1; no definite D call. The ends were cut back, 3 bases at V and 5 bases at J, with 3 bases in the middle. The CDR3 extends over 11 amino acids. Germline CDR1 and CDR2: SGHDT and YYEEEE. Written as DNA, the CDR3 is TGTGCCAGCAGCTGGGACAATGAGCAGTTCTTC. Translation gives CASSWDNEQFF.

This clonotype has ten or more counts. The chain is built from TRBV12-3 or TRBV12-4 and TRBJ2-1; 13 bases match TRBD2. Trimming at V came to 5 bases and at J to 0 bases, leaving 19 bases not matched to a gene. The CDR3 loop spans 22 amino acids. The CDR3, as DNA: TGTGCCAGCAGTCCCACGCCTGGACTAGCGGGGGACCTACCGAGCTCCTACAATGAGCAGTTCTTC. It yields the protein CASSPTPGLAGDLPSSYNEQFF.

The chain joins TRBV6-1 to TRBJ2-7; 7 bases fit TRBD1. Germline-derived CDR1 and CDR2 are MNHNS and SASEGT. The CDR3 extends over 13 amino acids. J lost 5 bases, V lost 7 bases, and 8 bases had no gene match. The CDR3 DNA sequence: TGTGCCAGCAACCCACGACAGGGCCACGAGCAGTACTTC. Amino acids: CASNPRQGHEQYF.

This clonotype was counted many times. The rearrangement uses TRBV7-3 and TRBJ1-1, with D unclear. The CDR3 covers 13 residues. The germline V and J ends were trimmed by 6 bases and 8 bases, with 16 bases remaining between them. Germline V gene lookup returns CDR1 SGHTA and CDR2 FQGTGA. The CDR3 nucleotides read TGTGCCAGCAGTAAGGACGGAAGGGTCGAAGCTTTCTTT. This gives the protein CASSKDGRVEAFF.

This clonotype was seen ten or more times. The chain recombines TRBV11-2 with TRBJ1-5; no clear D. Deletions cut 2 bases from V and 7 bases from J, with 9 bases between. The CDR3 is made up of 13 amino acids. Germline CDR1 is SGHAT and CDR2 is FQNNGV. The CDR3 DNA is TGTGCCAGCAGCTTAAGTCGCCGACAGCCCCAGCATTTT. Translation gives CASSLSRRQPQHF. Looking up the rest from reference TRBV11-2 and TRBJ1-5 gives the full variable domain: EAGVAQSPRYKIIEKRQSVAFWCNPISGHATLYWYQQILGQGPKLLIQFQNNGVVDDSQLPKDRFSAERLKGVDSTLKIQPAKLEDSAVYLCASSLSRRQPQHFGDGTRLSIL.